The next 27 T cell receptor beta chains were all read from a single sample in a study of T-cell reconstitution after alpha-beta-depleted transplantation in children. The library targeted TCRbeta and was prepared with unique molecular identifiers. TCRdb independently ran MiXCR on the PCR reads; one entry per CDR3 protein. Of about 70,000 distinct CDR3 sequences listed, roughly a tenth are singletons. Sequenced here: PBMCs, sampled before TCRalphabeta/CD19-depleted stem cell transplant. The receptors were sampled from a boy younger than 18 with acute myeloid leukemia, due to receive a stem cell transplant.

The chain links TRBV5-4 to TRBJ2-3, with D perhaps matching TRBD2 (5 bases). V was shortened by 6 bases and J by 5 bases, with 7 bases between the two germline ends. The germline V gene has CDR1 SGHNT and CDR2 YYREEE (reference sequence). The CDR3 is made up of 11 amino acids. CDR3 DNA sequence: TGTGCCAGCACCCGGGGAGATACGCAGTATTTT. Protein product: CASTRGDTQYF. The whole variable domain, filled in from reference TRBV5-4 and TRBJ2-3, reads ETGVTQSPTHLIKTRGQQVTLRCSSQSGHNTVSWYQQALGQGPQFIFQYYREEENGRGNFPPRFSGLQFPNYSSELNVNALELDDSALYLCASTRGDTQYFGPGTRLTVL.

This clonotype was seen repeatedly, ten times or more. V gene TRBV12-3 or TRBV12-4 combines with J gene TRBJ1-1, with D possibly being TRBD1 (6 bases). CDR3 length: 16 amino acids. Trimming left V 5 bases short and J 1 base short, with 17 bases between. The CDR3 region is CASSPSQGVENTEAFF. CDR3 nucleotide sequence: TGTGCCAGCAGTCCCTCACAGGGTGTGGAGAACACTGAAGCTTTCTTT.

This clonotype was seen many times. This chain connects TRBV7-8 to TRBJ2-1, with 7 bases lining up with TRBD2. The CDR3 length is 18 residues. Unmatched junction bases numbered 13, after V lost 5 bases and J lost 0 bases. Looked up from germline, CDR1 is SGHVS and CDR2 is FQNEAQ. The DNA for the CDR3 is TGTGCCAGCAGCCGCTATATACTAGCGAGTAGCTCCTACAATGAGCAGTTCTTC. The encoded protein is CASSRYILASSSYNEQFF.

The gene calls are TRBV10-2 and TRBJ2-3, with D tentatively TRBD2 (6 bases). Trimming removed 7 bases from V and 2 bases from J, with 13 bases in between. From germline, CDR1 is WSHSY and CDR2 SAAADI. This CDR3 has 14 residues. The CDR3 reads CASNSAGITDTQYF. Here the CDR3 DNA reads TGCGCCAGCAATTCGGCGGGGATCACAGATACGCAGTATTTT.

This clonotype was observed many times. The J gene is TRBJ2-3, the V gene TRBV18; 11 bases agree with TRBD2. The CDR3 runs to 21 residues. V lost 2 bases and J lost 0; bases outside the gene matches: 16. Germline loops: CDR1 KGHSH, CDR2 LQKENI. CDR3 residues: CASSPIIGTLGTSGSTDTQYF. The CDR3 DNA reads as TGTGCCAGCTCACCAATTATCGGCACTCTCGGGACTAGCGGTAGCACAGATACGCAGTATTTT.

Many counts were recorded for this clonotype. The chain combines TRBV5-5 with TRBJ2-5; D unclear. The V gene's germline CDR1 is SGHKS and CDR2 YYEKEE (reference sequence). With 3 bases removed from V and 5 bases from J, the gap between germline ends came to 17 bases. This CDR3 has 15 amino acids. As DNA, the CDR3 is TGTGCCAGCAGCTCACTCACGGCAACTGGGGAGACCCAGTACTTC. Its protein product is CASSSLTATGETQYF.

Relative to its sample, this clonotype is medium-sized (0.01 to 0.1%). This chain joins TRBV11-2 and TRBJ2-7, with unresolved D. CDR3 length equals 14 residues. The ends were cut back, 3 bases at V and 0 bases at J, with 9 bases in the middle. Germline assignment: CDR1 SGHAT and CDR2 FQNNGV. CDR3 nucleotide sequence: TGTGCCAGCAGCTTCTATGGTCTCTCCTACGAGCAGTACGTC. As protein: CASSFYGLSYEQYV.

In its sample, this clonotype was seen many times. The CDR3 DNA reads as TGCGCCAGTTCTACAGGGTTAGGTTCACCCCTCCACTTT. This encodes CASSTGLGSPLHF. The chain recombines TRBV5-1 with TRBJ1-6, with a tentative D call TRBD1 (6 bases). V was shortened by 8 bases and J by 9 bases, with 15 bases between the two germline ends. Germline V gene data show CDR1 as SGHRS and CDR2 as YFSETQ. This CDR3 region has 13 residues.

Many counts were recorded for this clonotype. The J gene is TRBJ2-2, the V gene TRBV2, with D hard to call. V lost 8 bases and J 4 bases, leaving 11 bases between the germline ends. CDR3 length: 13 amino acids. Germline V CDR1 and CDR2: SNHLY, FYNNEI. DNA of the CDR3: TGTGCCAGCCGTGCACGCTTCACCGGGGAGCTGTTTTTT. It encodes CASRARFTGELFF.

Note on this clonotype: It may be a read error: a sequence one base away is much more abundant. The CDR3 protein is CASSPGLEYNEQFF. In DNA, the CDR3 is TGTGCCAGCAGCCCAGGGTTGGAGTACAATGAGCAGTTCTTC. The rearrangement joins TRBV13 to TRBJ2-1; D is possibly TRBD1 (5 bases). The CDR3 consists of 14 residues. Germline lookup yields CDR1 PRHDT and CDR2 FYEKMQ (reference sequence). Trimming stripped 5 bases from V and 4 bases from J, with 12 bases between.

The chain recombines TRBV24-1 with TRBJ1-5; D not certain. With 6 bases removed from V and 4 bases from J, the gap between germline ends came to 12 bases. Germline CDR1 and CDR2: KGHDR and SFDVKD. This CDR3 is built from 14 residues. The chain's CDR3 is CATSPPGQNQPQHF. The DNA of the CDR3 is TGTGCCACCAGTCCCCCCGGTCAGAATCAGCCCCAGCATTTT.

This clonotype came up a few times. The rearrangement links TRBV5-6 to TRBJ2-2; D uncertain. Germline CDR1 and CDR2: SGHDT and YYEEEE. The CDR3 sequence is 14 residues long. V was shortened by 2 bases and J by 1 base, with 6 bases between the two germline ends. The DNA for the CDR3 is TGTGCCAGCAGCTTATACGGGAACACCGGGGAGCTGTTTTTT. Protein: CASSLYGNTGELFF. Variable domain in full (rest from reference TRBV5-6 and TRBJ2-2): DAGVTQSPTHLIKTRGQQVTLRCSPKSGHDTVSWYQQALGQGPQFIFQYYEEEERQRGNFPDRFSGHQFPNYSSELNVNALLLGDSALYLCASSLYGNTGELFFGEGSRLTVL.

This clonotype was counted at least ten times. The chain employs TRBV12-3 or TRBV12-4 and TRBJ2-5, with D perhaps TRBD1 (7 bases). V was trimmed by 5 bases and J by 4 bases, leaving 14 bases between them. CDR3 size: 14 residues. CDR3 amino acids: CASSTGDGRETQYF. The CDR3 nucleotides are TGTGCCAGCAGTACAGGGGACGGGAGAGAGACCCAGTACTTC.

The chain carries TRBV7-6 and TRBJ2-3; D is uncertain. V gave up 0 bases and J gave up 3 bases, with 7 bases separating them. Per the germline V gene, CDR1 is SGHVS and CDR2 is FNYEAQ. This CDR3 is 14 amino acids long. The CDR3 region has the DNA TGTGCCAGCAGCTTAGCACGACCAACAGATACGCAGTATTTT. Protein product: CASSLARPTDTQYF.

In this sample, this clonotype turned up many times. The chain combines TRBV6-1 with TRBJ2-6, with D hard to call. Germline V gives CDR1 MNHNS, CDR2 SASEGT. The CDR3 sequence is 16 residues long. The V end lost 5 bases, the J end lost 2 bases, and 13 bases lay between the germline ends. The CDR3 protein is CASSPPLTAGANVLTF. In nucleotides, the CDR3 is TGTGCCAGCAGTCCGCCCCTAACCGCTGGGGCCAACGTCCTGACTTTC.

This clonotype was counted many times. This chain joins TRBV28 and TRBJ2-7; TRBD1 agrees at 9 bases. Germline CDR1 and CDR2: MDHEN and SYDVKM. J gave up 7 bases and V 6 bases, and 10 bases lay outside the gene matches. The CDR3 covers 14 residues. CDR3 loop: CASRTGTGSLEQYF. The CDR3 DNA reads TGTGCCAGCAGGACCGGGACAGGGTCGTTGGAGCAGTACTTC.

The chain has TRBV7-6 and TRBJ2-3, with 9 bases identical to TRBD2. The CDR3 extends over 18 amino acids. Germline V gene lookup returns CDR1 SGHVS and CDR2 FNYEAQ. With V trimmed by 5 bases and J by 1 base, 13 bases remained unmatched. The CDR3 DNA sequence: TGTGCCAGCAGCCCCTCACCTATTAGCGGGGGCCGCACAGATACGCAGTATTTT. Amino acid sequence: CASSPSPISGGRTDTQYF. Full variable domain (remainder filled in from reference TRBV7-6 and TRBJ2-3): GAGVSQSPRYKVTKRGQDVALRCDPISGHVSLYWYRQALGQGPEFLTYFNYEAQQDKSGLPNDRFSAERPEGSISTLTIQRTEQRDSAMYRCASSPSPISGGRTDTQYFGPGTRLTVL.

This clonotype was counted at least ten times. The chain joins TRBV7-2 to TRBJ2-3, with D unclear. V lost 1 base and J lost 7, with 9 bases in between. CDR1 and CDR2 from the germline V gene are SGHTA and FQGNSA. This CDR3 has 13 amino acids. The CDR3 sequence is CASSLDAPNTQYF. As DNA, the CDR3 is TGTGCCAGCAGCTTAGACGCACCGAATACGCAGTATTTT.

This clonotype was seen ten or more times. The V and J genes are TRBV29-1 and TRBJ2-1; 7 bases align to TRBD2. The trim removed 7 bases at V and 6 bases at J, leaving 12 bases unmatched. Germline V gene lookup returns CDR1 SQVTM and CDR2 ANQGSEA. The CDR3 is 14 residues long. Here the CDR3 DNA reads TGCAGCGGCGCCTCCGGGGGGTGGGGCAATGAGCAGTTCTTC. Encoded protein: CSGASGGWGNEQFF.

This clonotype was detected ten times or more. V is TRBV20-1 and J is TRBJ2-7; no clear D gene. V shed 5 bases and J shed 2 bases, with 7 bases lying between them. The CDR3 has 11 residues. Germline CDR1 reads DFQATT; CDR2 reads SNEGSKA (reference sequence). CDR3 DNA sequence: TGCAGTGCTTCCGTGGCCTACGAGCAGTACTTC. It translates to CSASVAYEQYF.

The V and J genes are TRBV4-2 and TRBJ2-4, with a weak D call TRBD2 (5 bases). The CDR3 runs 15 residues. V dropped 4 bases and J dropped 0 bases, with 10 bases sitting between them. Germline V CDR1 and CDR2: LGHNA, YNFKEQ. The CDR3 coding sequence is TGTGCCAGCAGCCCCGACGGACTAGCCAAAAACATTCAGTACTTC. This gives the protein CASSPDGLAKNIQYF.

This clonotype came up many times. The chain uses TRBV20-1 and TRBJ2-2, with 8 bases aligning to TRBD1. The CDR3 runs to 12 residues. The germline CDR1 and CDR2 sequences are DFQATT and SNEGSKA (reference sequence). DNA for the CDR3: TGCAGCGGACAGGGTGACGGCGGGGAGCTGTTTTTT. It specifies CSGQGDGGELFF.

The rearrangement joins TRBV7-2 to TRBJ1-2; the D is unclear. V was trimmed by 6 bases and J by 12 bases, leaving 8 bases between them. The V gene's germline CDR1 is SGHTA and CDR2 FQGNSA. This CDR3 region has 9 residues. CDR3: CASRRAHTF. DNA for the CDR3: TGTGCCAGCAGAAGGGCCCACACCTTC.

This clonotype occurred many times. The rearrangement joins TRBV29-1 to TRBJ2-7; D possibly corresponds to TRBD1 (6 bases). Germline V gene sequence: CDR1 SQVTM, CDR2 ANQGSEA. The CDR3 extends over 14 amino acids. Trimming pared 4 bases from V and 6 bases from J, leaving 19 bases between. Here the CDR3 reads CSVGNRVQSREQYF. CDR3 sequence (DNA): TGCAGCGTTGGCAACAGGGTACAGTCGCGCGAGCAGTACTTC.

This clonotype has a count of ten or more. J is TRBJ1-1 and V is TRBV7-8; D is undetermined. This CDR3 comprises 15 residues. V was clipped by 1 base and J by 4 bases, with 13 bases between them. Germline CDR1 and CDR2: SGHVS and FQNEAQ. The CDR3 sequence: CASSLVGEGSTEAFF. The CDR3 DNA reads as TGTGCCAGCAGCTTAGTTGGGGAGGGTAGCACTGAAGCTTTCTTT.

The chain recombines TRBV20-1 with TRBJ2-7; tentative D call: TRBD2 (6 bases). V shed 5 bases and J shed 6 bases, with 20 bases lying between them. The CDR3 covers 14 residues. Per the germline V gene, CDR1 is DFQATT and CDR2 is SNEGSKA (reference sequence). The CDR3 DNA is TGCAGTGCTGGCCCCGGGACTCGCCTAGGCGAGCAGTACTTC. Translated: CSAGPGTRLGEQYF.

Turning to this clonotype: Since a much larger clone is just one base distant, this may be a read error. The CDR3 sequence is CCARDPAGPWGYQETQYF. CDR3 in DNA: TGCTGTGCTAGAGATCCGGCAGGACCATGGGGGTACCAAGAGACCCAGTACTTC. The chain has TRBV20-1 and TRBJ2-5; possibly TRBD1 or TRBD2 for D (5 bases each). The CDR3 contains 18 residues. Germline lookup yields CDR1 DFQATT and CDR2 SNEGSKA (reference sequence).